This is a list of T cell receptor beta chains from one sample in a study of T cell repertoires in cytomegalovirus infection. TCRdb itself ran the reads through MiXCR, one entry per CDR3 protein. This sample has a few hundred thousand distinct CDR3 sequences, with approximately 40% found just once. Their specific antigens are unknown. Sequences were derived from cultured PBMCs, sampled from culture after CMV antigen stimulation. These TCRs come from a human donor in good health (CMV status not recorded). Some clones in this sample may be carry-over from other donors' samples. Each CDR3 is given without its conserved first and last residue. Size tells how often a clone was seen (once, few, many) or the class of an expanded clone, and some rows leave it out.

size	V	J	CDR3
.	TRBV19	TRBJ2-1	ASSISGRAIHEQF
.	TRBV19	TRBJ1-5	ASSIGDSPFSNQPQH
once	TRBV6-2/TRBV6-3	TRBJ2-5	ASSYFLSMGLGTQY
.	TRBV7-6	TRBJ2-7	ASSRWGTGPEQY
few	TRBV7-8	TRBJ2-1	ASSLSGAGYFAYNEQF
many	TRBV7-2	TRBJ1-5	ASSLRQGGQPQH
.	TRBV7-2	TRBJ1-4	ASSTPSTNEKLF
.	TRBV6-2/TRBV6-3	TRBJ2-2	ASSGQGKAGELF
few	TRBV7-6	TRBJ1-2	ASSFQQGGGYT
few	TRBV7-8	TRBJ1-1	ASSVRQGDHTEAF
many	TRBV7-2	TRBJ2-5	ASSFVGSGQETQY
.	TRBV7-9	TRBJ2-4	ASSPPGWLAKNIQY
few	TRBV7-6	TRBJ2-7	ASSGGTGVVEQY